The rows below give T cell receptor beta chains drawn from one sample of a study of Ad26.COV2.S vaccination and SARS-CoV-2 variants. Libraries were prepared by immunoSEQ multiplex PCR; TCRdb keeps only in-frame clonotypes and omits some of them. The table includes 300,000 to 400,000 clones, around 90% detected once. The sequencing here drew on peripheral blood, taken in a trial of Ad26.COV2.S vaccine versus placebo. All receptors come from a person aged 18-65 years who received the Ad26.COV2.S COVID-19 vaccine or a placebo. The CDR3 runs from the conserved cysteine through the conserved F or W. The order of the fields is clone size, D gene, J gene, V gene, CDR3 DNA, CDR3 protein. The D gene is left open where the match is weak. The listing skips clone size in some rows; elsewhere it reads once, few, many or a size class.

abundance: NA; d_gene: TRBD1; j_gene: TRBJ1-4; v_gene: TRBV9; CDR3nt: TGTGCCAGCAGCGTGGTAGACAGGGGAGGAAAACTGTTTTTT; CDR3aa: CASSVVDRGGKLFF
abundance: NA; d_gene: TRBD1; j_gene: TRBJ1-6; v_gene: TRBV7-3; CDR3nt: TGTGCCAGCAGCCGACAGGGCCGGAATTCACCCCTCCACTTT; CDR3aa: CASSRQGRNSPLHF
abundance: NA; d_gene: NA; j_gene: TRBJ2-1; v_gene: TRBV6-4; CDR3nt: TGTGCCAGCAGTGACTCGGTAGCGGATGAGCAGTTCTTC; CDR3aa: CASSDSVADEQFF
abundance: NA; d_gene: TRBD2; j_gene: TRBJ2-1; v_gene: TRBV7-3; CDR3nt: TGTGCCAGCAGCCCAAATCCTCGGGGGGGTATAGTTAATGAGCAGTTCTTC; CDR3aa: CASSPNPRGGIVNEQFF
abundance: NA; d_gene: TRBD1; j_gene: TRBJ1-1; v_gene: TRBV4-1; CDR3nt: TGCGCCAGCAGCCAACTCCAGACCGGGACAGGGTACACTGAAGCTTTCTTT; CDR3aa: CASSQLQTGTGYTEAFF
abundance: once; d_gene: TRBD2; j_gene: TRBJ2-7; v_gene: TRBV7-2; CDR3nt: TGTGCCAGCAGCCTTTTAGCGGGGGGGAGCTCCTACGAGCAGTACTTC; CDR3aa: CASSLLAGGSSYEQYF
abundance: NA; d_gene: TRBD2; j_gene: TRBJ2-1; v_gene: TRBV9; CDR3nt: TGTGCCAGCAGCCCAGAGACTAGCGGGGGGAGTGAGCAGTTCTTC; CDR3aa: CASSPETSGGSEQFF
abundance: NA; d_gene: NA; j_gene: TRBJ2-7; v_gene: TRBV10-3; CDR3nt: TGTGCCATCAGTGGCGGGGCCTACGAGCAGTACTTC; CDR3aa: CAISGGAYEQYF
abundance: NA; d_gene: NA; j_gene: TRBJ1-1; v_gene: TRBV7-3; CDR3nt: TGTGCCAGCAGCTTAAGGGCTGAGGGGTCCGCTGAAGCTTTCTTT; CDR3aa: CASSLRAEGSAEAFF
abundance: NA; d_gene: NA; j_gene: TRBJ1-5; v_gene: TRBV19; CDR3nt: TGTGCCAGTAGTCCACAATTTAGCAATCAGCCCCAGCATTTT; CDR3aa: CASSPQFSNQPQHF
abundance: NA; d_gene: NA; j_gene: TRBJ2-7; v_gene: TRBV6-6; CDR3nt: TGTGCCAGCAGCCCGGCGGCCAGGTACGAGCAGTACTTC; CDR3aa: CASSPAARYEQYF
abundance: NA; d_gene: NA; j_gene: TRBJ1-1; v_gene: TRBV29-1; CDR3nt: TGCACCGGGCGGGTTGTAACTGAAGCTTTCTTT; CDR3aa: CTGRVVTEAFF
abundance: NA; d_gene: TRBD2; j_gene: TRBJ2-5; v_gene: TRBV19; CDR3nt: TGTGCCAGTAGTTGGGGTAGCGGGGGGATTCTACAAGAGACCCAGTACTTC; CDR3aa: CASSWGSGGILQETQYF
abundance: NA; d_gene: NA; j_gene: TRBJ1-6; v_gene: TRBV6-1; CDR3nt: TGTGCCAGCAGTGAGGTTCTTAATTCACCCCTCCACTTT; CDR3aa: CASSEVLNSPLHF
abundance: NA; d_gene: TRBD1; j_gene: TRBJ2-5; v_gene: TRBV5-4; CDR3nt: TGTGCCAGCAGGCCGGGACAGGGGATTCGAGAGACCCAGTACTTC; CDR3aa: CASRPGQGIRETQYF
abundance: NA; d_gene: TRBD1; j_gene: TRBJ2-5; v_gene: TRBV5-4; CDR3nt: TGTGCCAGCAGCTCCGGACAGGGGCAAGAGACCCAGTACTTC; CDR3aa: CASSSGQGQETQYF
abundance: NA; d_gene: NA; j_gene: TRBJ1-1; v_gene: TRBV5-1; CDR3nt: TGCGCCAGCAGCCCAGACGGAACTGAAGCTTTCTTT; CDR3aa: CASSPDGTEAFF
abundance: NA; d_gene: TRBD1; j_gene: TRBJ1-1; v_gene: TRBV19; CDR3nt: TGTGCCAGTAGCCAGGGGGCTTTGTGGACTGAAGCTTTCTTT; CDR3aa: CASSQGALWTEAFF
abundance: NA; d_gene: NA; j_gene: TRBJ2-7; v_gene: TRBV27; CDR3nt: TGTGCCAGCAGTTCAGAGCAGGACTCCTCCTACGAGCAGTACTTC; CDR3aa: CASSSEQDSSYEQYF
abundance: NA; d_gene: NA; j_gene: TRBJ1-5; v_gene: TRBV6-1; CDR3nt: TGTGCCAGCAGTGAATTGAGGGCTGGAAATCAGCCCCAGCATTTT; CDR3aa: CASSELRAGNQPQHF
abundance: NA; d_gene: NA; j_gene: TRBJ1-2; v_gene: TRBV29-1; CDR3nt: TGCAGCGTCCCTTCTCCTAACTATGGCTACACCTTC; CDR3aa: CSVPSPNYGYTF
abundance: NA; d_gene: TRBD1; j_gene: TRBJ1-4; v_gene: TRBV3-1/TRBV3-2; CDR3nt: TGTGCCAGCAGCTTGCAACCGGGACAGGGGGCTGAAAAACTGTTTTTT; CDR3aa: CASSLQPGQGAEKLFF
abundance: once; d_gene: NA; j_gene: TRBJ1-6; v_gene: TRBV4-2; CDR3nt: TGTGCCAGCAGCCATTCTAAACCTGGACCGCCCTATAATTCACCCCTCCACTTT; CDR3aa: CASSHSKPGPPYNSPLHF
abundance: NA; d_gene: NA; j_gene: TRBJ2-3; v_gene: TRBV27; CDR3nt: TGTGCCAGCAGGCCGCCGGGCACAGATACGCAGTATTTT; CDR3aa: CASRPPGTDTQYF
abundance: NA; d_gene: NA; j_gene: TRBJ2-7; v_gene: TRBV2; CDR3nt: TGTGCCAGCAGTGACGGGGGTCTGAGGGAGCAGTACTTC; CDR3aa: CASSDGGLREQYF
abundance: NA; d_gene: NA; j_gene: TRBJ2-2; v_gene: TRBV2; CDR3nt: TGTGCCAGCAGTGAATCGTCAGGGAGGTCCGGGGAGCTGTTTTTT; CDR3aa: CASSESSGRSGELFF
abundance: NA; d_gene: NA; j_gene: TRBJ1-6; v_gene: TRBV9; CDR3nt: TGTGCCAGCAGCGTAGATACAGATGGCAGGTCTAGTTCACCCCTCCACTTT; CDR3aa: CASSVDTDGRSSSPLHF
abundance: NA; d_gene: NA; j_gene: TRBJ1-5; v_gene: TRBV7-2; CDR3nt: TGTGCCAGCAGCTCGCAAAATCAGCCCCAGCATTTT; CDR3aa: CASSSQNQPQHF
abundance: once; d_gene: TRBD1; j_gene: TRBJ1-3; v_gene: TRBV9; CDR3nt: TGTGCCAGCAGCGTCATGGACAGGGTGGATAACACCATATATTTT; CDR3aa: CASSVMDRVDNTIYF
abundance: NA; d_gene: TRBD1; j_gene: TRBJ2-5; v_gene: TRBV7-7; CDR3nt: TGTGCTAGCTCTACGGACAGGCAAGAGACCCAGTACTTC; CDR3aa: CASSTDRQETQYF
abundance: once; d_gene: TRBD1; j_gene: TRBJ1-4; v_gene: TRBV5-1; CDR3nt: TGCGCCAGCAGCCCCCGGGGACAGCGCCGTAATGAAAAACTGTTTTTT; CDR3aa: CASSPRGQRRNEKLFF
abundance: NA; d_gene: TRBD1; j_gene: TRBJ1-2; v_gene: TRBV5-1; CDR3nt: TGCGCCAGCAGCATTGAGGGACAGGGTTTTAACTATGGCTACACCTTC; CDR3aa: CASSIEGQGFNYGYTF
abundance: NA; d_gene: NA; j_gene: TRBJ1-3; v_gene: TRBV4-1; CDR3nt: TGCGCCAGCAGCCAGAGGACAGCATCTGGAAACACCATATATTTT; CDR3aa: CASSQRTASGNTIYF
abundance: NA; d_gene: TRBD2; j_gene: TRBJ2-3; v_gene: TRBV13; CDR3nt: TGTGCCAGCAGCGGAGGACTAGCGGGCACAGATACGCAGTATTTT; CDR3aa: CASSGGLAGTDTQYF
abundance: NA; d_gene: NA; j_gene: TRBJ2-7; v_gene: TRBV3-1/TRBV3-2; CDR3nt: TGTGCCAGCAGCCCGCAGGGTCTTATTTCCAACGAGCAGTACTTC; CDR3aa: CASSPQGLISNEQYF
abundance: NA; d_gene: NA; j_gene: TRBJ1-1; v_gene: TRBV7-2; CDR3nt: TGTGCCAGCAGCCCCCAGGGAACTGAAGCTTTCTTT; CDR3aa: CASSPQGTEAFF
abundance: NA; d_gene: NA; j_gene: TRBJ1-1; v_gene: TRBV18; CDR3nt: TGTGCCAGCTCGTCGTTAAGGCAGGACGAGGCTGAAGCTTTCTTT; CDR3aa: CASSSLRQDEAEAFF
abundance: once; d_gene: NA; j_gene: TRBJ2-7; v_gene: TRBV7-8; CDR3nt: TGTGCCAGCAGCCATACAGGGCCCCTAGGCGAGCAGTACTTC; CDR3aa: CASSHTGPLGEQYF
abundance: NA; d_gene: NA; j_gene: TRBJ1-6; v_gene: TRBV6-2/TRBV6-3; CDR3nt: TGTGCCAGCAGTTTTCAATCAACAGGATCACCCCTCCACTTT; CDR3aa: CASSFQSTGSPLHF
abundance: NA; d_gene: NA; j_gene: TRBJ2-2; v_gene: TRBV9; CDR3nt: TGTGCCAGCAGCGTAGTGGGGGCTCTGAACACCGGGGAGCTGTTTTTT; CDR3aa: CASSVVGALNTGELFF
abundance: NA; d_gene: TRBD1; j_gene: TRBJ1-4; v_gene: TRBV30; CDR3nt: TGTGCCTGGAGTGAACGCCGGGACAGGGGGCCGACTAATGAAAAACTGTTTTTT; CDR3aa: CAWSERRDRGPTNEKLFF
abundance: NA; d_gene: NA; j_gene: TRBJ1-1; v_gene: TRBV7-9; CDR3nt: TGTGCCAGCAGCCCGGGGGGGCGGACTGAAGCTTTCTTT; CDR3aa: CASSPGGRTEAFF
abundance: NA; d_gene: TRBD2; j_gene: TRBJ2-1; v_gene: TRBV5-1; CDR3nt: TGCGCCAGCAGCTTGGTCTCGGAGGGACTAGCGGGGTTTGAGCAGTTCTTC; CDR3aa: CASSLVSEGLAGFEQFF
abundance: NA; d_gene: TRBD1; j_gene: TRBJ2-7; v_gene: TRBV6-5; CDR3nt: TGTGCCAGCAGTTTCGCCGGGACAGGGGATTACGAGCAGTACTTC; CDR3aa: CASSFAGTGDYEQYF
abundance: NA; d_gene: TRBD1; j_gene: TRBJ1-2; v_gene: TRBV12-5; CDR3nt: TGTGCTAGTGGTTTGCCACCAGGGGGCTTCTATGGCTACACCTTC; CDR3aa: CASGLPPGGFYGYTF
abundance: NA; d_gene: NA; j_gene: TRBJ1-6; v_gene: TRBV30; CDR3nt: TGTGCCTGGACCTCGACTGTCAGGGGTTCACCCCTCCACTTT; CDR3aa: CAWTSTVRGSPLHF
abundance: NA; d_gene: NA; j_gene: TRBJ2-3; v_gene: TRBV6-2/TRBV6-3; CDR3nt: TGTGCCAGCAGTTACTCGACGGGCAGAAGCACAGATACGCAGTATTTT; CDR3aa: CASSYSTGRSTDTQYF
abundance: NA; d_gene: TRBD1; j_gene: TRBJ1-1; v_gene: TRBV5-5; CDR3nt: TGTGCCAGCAGCTTGGATGGGGGACAGGGTTTAACTGAAGCTTTCTTT; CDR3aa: CASSLDGGQGLTEAFF
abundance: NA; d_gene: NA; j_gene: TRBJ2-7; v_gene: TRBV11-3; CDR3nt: TGTGCCAGCAGCTTAGTGGGGGACGAGCAGTACTTC; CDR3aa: CASSLVGDEQYF
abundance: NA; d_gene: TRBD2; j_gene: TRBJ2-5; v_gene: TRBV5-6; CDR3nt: TGTGCCAGCAGCTTGGTGCCTAGCGGGGGGCGGGAGACCCAGTACTTC; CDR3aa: CASSLVPSGGRETQYF
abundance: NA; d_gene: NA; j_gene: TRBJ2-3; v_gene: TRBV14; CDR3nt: TGTGCCAGCAGCCTCTTCACAGATACGCAGTATTTT; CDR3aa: CASSLFTDTQYF
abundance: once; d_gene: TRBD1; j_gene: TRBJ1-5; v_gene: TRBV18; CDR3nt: TGTGCCAGCTCACGAGGGACAGGGGATCGTCAGCCCCAGCATTTT; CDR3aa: CASSRGTGDRQPQHF
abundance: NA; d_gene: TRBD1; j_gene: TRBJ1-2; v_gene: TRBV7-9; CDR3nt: TGTGCCAGCAGCCCACGCCTCTCCGGACAGGGGTCTATGGGCTACACCTTC; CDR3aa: CASSPRLSGQGSMGYTF
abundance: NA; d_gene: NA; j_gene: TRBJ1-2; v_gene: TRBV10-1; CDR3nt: TGCGCCAGCAGTCCCACACCCTGTCTTATTCACACCTTC; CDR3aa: CASSPTPCLIHTF
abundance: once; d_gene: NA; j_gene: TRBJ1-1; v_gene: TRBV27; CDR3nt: TGTGCCAGCAGTTTAAGGCAGGGAACTGAAGCTTTCTTT; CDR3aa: CASSLRQGTEAFF